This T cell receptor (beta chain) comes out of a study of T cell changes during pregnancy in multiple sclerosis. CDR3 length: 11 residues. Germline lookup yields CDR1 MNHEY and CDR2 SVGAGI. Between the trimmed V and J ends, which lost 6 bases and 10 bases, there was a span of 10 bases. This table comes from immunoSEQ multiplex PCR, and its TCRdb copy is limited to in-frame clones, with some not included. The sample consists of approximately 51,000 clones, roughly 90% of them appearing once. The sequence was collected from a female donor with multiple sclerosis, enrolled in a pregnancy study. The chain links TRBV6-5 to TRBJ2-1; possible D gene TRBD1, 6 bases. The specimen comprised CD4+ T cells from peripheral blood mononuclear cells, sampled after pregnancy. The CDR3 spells CASRLGQEQFF. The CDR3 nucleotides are TGTGCCAGCAGACTAGGACAGGAGCAGTTCTTC.